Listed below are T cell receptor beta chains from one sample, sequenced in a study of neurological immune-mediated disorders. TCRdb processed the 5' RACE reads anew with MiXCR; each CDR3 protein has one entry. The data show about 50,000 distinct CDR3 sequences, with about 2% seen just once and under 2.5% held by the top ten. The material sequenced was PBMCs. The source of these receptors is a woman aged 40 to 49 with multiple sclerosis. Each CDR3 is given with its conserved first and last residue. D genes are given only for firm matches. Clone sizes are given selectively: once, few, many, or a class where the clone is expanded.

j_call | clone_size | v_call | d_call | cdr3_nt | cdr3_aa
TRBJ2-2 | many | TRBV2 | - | TGTGCCAGCAGGACTGAATACACCGGGGAGCTGTTTTTT | CASRTEYTGELFF
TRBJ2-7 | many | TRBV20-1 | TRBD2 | TGCAGTGCGGCTACTAGCGGTCTTTCCTACGAGCAGTACTTC | CSAATSGLSYEQYF
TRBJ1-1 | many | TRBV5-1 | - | TGCGCCAGCAGCCTTCAGGGGAACGGTGAAGCTTTCTTT | CASSLQGNGEAFF
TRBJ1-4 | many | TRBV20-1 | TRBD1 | TGCAGTGCTAGAGAAAGCAGGGGGATTAATGAAAAACTGTTTTTT | CSARESRGINEKLFF
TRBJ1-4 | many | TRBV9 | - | TGTGCCAGCAGCTTAAGAGGGCAGAGTAATGAAAAACTGTTTTTT | CASSLRGQSNEKLFF
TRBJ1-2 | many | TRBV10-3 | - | TGTGCCATCAGTGAGAGACAGGACCTTCGCTACACCTTC | CAISERQDLRYTF
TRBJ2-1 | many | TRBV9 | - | TGTGCCAGCAGTGCTCCCCTTATCAATGAGCAGTTCTTC | CASSAPLINEQFF
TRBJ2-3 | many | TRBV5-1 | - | TGCGCCAGCAGTGCCAGGGGGGGCATCGGCACAGATACGCAGTTTTTT | CASSARGGIGTDTQFF
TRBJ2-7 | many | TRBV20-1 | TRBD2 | TGCAGTGCTAGAGGACTAGCGGGTGTTCGTTACGAGCAGTACTTC | CSARGLAGVRYEQYF
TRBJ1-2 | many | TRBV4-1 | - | TGCGCCAGCAGCCCGGGGGAAGGCATCATGGGCGGCTACACCTTC | CASSPGEGIMGGYTF
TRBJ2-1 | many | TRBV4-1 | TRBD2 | TGCGCCAGCAGCCAAGGGGAGGGGCGGAATGAGCAGTTCTTC | CASSQGEGRNEQFF
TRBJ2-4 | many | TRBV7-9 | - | TGTGCCAGCAGCTTCGGGGCCGGGTTGGCCAAAAACATTCAGTACTTC | CASSFGAGLAKNIQYF
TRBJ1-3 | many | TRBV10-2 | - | TGCGCCAGCTCTTGGCAGGCGGTTGGAAACACCATATATTTT | CASSWQAVGNTIYF
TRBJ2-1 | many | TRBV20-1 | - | TGCAGTGCTAGAGATCTAGCTTCCTATGAGCAGTTCTTC | CSARDLASYEQFF
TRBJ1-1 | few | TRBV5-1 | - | TGCGCCAGCAGCTTGGCGGGACGGGGGAACACTGAAGCTTTCTTT | CASSLAGRGNTEAFF
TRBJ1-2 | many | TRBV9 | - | TGTGCCAGCAGCTCAAGGGAACAGCCCTATGGCTACACCTTC | CASSSREQPYGYTF
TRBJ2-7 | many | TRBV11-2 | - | TGTGCCAGTCAGCGTGTAGGAAAAAGCTCCTACGAGCAGTACTTC | CASQRVGKSSYEQYF
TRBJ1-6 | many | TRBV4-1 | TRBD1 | TGCGCCAGCAGCCAAGGACAGGGGGGCACTTCACCCCTCCACTTT | CASSQGQGGTSPLHF
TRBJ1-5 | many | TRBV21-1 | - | TGTGCCAGCAACCTGGGGACAGGCAATCAGCCCCAGCATTTT | CASNLGTGNQPQHF
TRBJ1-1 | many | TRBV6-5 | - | TGTGCCAGCAGTTATAATAGCGCTCCGAACACTGAAGCTTTCTTT | CASSYNSAPNTEAFF
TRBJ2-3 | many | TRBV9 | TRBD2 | TGTGCCAGCAGCGTAGAGGGTAGCGGGGGTGTGTTAGATACGCAGTATTTT | CASSVEGSGGVLDTQYF
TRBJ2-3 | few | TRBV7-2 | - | TGTGCCAGCAGCTTAGGGTGGGGGGCGGATAGAGATACGCAGTATTTT | CASSLGWGADRDTQYF
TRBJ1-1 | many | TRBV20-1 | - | TGCAGTGCTAGTGAGGGACCGTTGAACACTGAAGCTTTCTTT | CSASEGPLNTEAFF
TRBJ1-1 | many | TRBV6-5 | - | TGTGCCAGCAGTGAGGCAGGCCGGGTGAACACTGAAGCTTTCTTT | CASSEAGRVNTEAFF
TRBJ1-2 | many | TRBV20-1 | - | TGCAGTGCTAGAGATCCCCCCCGCTATGGCTACACCTTC | CSARDPPRYGYTF
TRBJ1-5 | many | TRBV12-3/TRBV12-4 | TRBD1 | TGTGCCAGCAGTTCCGGGACAGGGGTAGTATGGATGGGCAATCAGCCCCAGCATTTT | CASSSGTGVVWMGNQPQHF
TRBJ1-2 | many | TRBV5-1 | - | TGCGCCAGCAGCCCGGAAAGAGATTTCAGGGAAAAGGATGGCTACACCTTC | CASSPERDFREKDGYTF
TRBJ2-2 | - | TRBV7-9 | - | TGTGCCAGCAGCCTCGTGTTAGGCGGCGGGGAGCTGTTTTTT | CASSLVLGGGELFF
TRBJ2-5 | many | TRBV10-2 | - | TGCGCCAGCAGCGAAGGCATTCAAGAGACCCAGTACTTC | CASSEGIQETQYF
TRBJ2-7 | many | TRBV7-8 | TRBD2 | TGTGCCAGCAGCCGCGCCGGGGGGGAGCAGTACTTC | CASSRAGGEQYF
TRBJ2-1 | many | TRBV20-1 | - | TGCAGTGCTAGCCCCGACCACAACGAGCAGTTCTTC | CSASPDHNEQFF
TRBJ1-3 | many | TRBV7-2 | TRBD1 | TGTGCCAGCAGTTATCCGGGACAGGGGGACTCTGGAAACACCATATATTTT | CASSYPGQGDSGNTIYF
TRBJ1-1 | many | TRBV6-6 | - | TGTGCCAGCAGTCCCGGGGGCAGTAAGAACACTGAAGCTTTCTTT | CASSPGGSKNTEAFF
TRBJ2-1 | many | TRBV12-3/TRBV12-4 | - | TGTGCCAGCAGTTTAGGGTCGGGGGACAATGAGCAGTTCTTC | CASSLGSGDNEQFF
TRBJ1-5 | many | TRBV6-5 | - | TGTGCCAGCAGTTCCGGGGGGAGCAATCAGCCCCAGCATTTT | CASSSGGSNQPQHF
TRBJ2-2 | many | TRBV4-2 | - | TGTGCCAGCAGCCAAGTACGTGGAGCCTCCGGAGGGACCGGGGAGCTGTTTTTT | CASSQVRGASGGTGELFF
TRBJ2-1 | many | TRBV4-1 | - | TGCGCCAGCAGCCAAGACCCCGGCGGGGGACACTACAATGAGCAGTTCTTC | CASSQDPGGGHYNEQFF
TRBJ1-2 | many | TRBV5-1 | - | TGCGCCAGCGCCTCTCCAGACGCAGGGTTGGACTATGGCTACACCTTC | CASASPDAGLDYGYTF
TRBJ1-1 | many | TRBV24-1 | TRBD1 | TGTGCCACCAGTGAATCACCACAGGGGGACCGCGCGGCCACTGAAGCTTTCTTT | CATSESPQGDRAATEAFF
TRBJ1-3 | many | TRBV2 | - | TGTGCCAGCAGCCCGCAAGGAAACACCATATATTTT | CASSPQGNTIYF
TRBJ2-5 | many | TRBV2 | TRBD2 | TGTGCCAGCAGGGATCCCGGGACTAGCGGGGAGACCCAGTACTTC | CASRDPGTSGETQYF
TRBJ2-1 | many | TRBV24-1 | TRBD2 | TGTGCCACCAGTGATCCCCGTAGCGGGGGGGCGAATGAGCAGTTCTTC | CATSDPRSGGANEQFF
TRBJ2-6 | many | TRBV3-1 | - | TGTGCCAGCAGCCTCTTGACAGCCAACGTCCTGACTTTC | CASSLLTANVLTF
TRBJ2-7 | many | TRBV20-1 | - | TGCAGTGCTACGGGGCGGGCCTACGAGCAGTACTTC | CSATGRAYEQYF
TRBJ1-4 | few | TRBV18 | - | TGTGCCAGCTCACCACGAGATGAAAAACTGTTTTTT | CASSPRDEKLFF
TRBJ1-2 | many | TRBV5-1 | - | TGCGCCAGCAGCTTGGAGTCCCATCAGACAGGAGAGACCTTCTTC | CASSLESHQTGETFF
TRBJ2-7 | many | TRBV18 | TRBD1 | TGTGCCAGCTCACTCGGGACAGGGGGACCCGAGCAGTACTTC | CASSLGTGGPEQYF
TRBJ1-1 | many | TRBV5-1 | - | TGCGCCAGCAGCTTGGTTCTCCCAGGGAACACTGAAGCTTTCTTT | CASSLVLPGNTEAFF
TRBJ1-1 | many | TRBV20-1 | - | TGCAGTGCTCGGGACACTGAAGCTTTCTTT | CSARDTEAFF
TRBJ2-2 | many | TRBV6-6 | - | TGTGCCAGCAGTTACTCGGGGGGCACCGGGGAGCTGTTTTTT | CASSYSGGTGELFF
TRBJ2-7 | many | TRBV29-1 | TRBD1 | TGCAGCGTTGCGGATCTCGGGACAGGGAAATACGAGCAGTACTTC | CSVADLGTGKYEQYF
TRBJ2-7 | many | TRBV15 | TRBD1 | TGTGCCACCAGCAGGGACAGGGCTGACGAGCAGTACTTC | CATSRDRADEQYF
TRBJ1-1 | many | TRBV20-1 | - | TGCAGTGTCGCAGGGGCCACTGAAGCTTTCTTT | CSVAGATEAFF